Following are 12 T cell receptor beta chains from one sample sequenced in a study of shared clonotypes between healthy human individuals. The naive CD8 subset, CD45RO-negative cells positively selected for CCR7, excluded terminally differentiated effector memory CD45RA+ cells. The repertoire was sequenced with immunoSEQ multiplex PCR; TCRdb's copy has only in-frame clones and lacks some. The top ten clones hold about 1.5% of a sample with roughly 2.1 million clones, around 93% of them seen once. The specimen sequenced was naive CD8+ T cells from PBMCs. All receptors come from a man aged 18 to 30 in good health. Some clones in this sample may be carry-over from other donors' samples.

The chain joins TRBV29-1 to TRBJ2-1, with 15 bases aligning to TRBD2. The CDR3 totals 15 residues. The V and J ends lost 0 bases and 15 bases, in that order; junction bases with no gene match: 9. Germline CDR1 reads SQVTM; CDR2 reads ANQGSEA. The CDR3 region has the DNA TGCAGCGTTGAAGATCAGGGACTAGCGGGAGGAAATTGGTTCTTC. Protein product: CSVEDQGLAGGNWFF.

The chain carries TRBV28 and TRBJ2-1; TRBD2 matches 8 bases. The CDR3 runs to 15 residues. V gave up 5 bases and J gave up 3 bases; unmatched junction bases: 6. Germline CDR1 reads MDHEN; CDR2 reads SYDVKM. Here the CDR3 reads CASSLRGDYYNEQFF. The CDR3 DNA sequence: TGTGCCAGCAGTCTGCGGGGGGACTACTACAATGAGCAGTTCTTC.

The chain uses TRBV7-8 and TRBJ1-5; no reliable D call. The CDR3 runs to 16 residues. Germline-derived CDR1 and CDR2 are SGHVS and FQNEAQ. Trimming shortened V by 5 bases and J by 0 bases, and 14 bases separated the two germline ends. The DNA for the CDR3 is TGTGCCAGCAGCGCCCGAGTCAGGAGTAGCAATCAGCCCCAGCATTTT. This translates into CASSARVRSSNQPQHF. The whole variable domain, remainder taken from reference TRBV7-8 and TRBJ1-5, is GAGVSQSPRYKVAKRGQDVALRCDPISGHVSLFWYQQALGQGPEFLTYFQNEAQLDKSGLPSDRFFAERPEGSVSTLKIQRTQQEDSAVYLCASSARVRSSNQPQHFGDGTRLSIL.

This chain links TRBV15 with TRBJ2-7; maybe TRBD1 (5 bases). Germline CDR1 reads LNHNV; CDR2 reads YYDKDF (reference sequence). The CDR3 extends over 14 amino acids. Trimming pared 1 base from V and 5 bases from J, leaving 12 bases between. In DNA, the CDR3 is TGTGCCACCAGCAGAGGTGAAGGGGTCGACGAGCAGTACTTC. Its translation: CATSRGEGVDEQYF. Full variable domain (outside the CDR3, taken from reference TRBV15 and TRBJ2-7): DAMVIQNPRYQVTQFGKPVTLSCSQTLNHNVMYWYQQKSSQAPKLLFHYYDKDFNNEADTPDNFQSRRPNTSFCFLDIRSPGLGDTAMYLCATSRGEGVDEQYFGPGTRLTVT.

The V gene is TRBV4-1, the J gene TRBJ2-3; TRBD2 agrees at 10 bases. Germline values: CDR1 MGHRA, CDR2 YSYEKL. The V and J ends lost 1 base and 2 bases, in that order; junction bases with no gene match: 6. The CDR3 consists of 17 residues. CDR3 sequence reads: CASSQVEREGPTDTQYF. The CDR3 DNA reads TGCGCCAGCAGCCAAGTGGAGCGGGAGGGCCCCACAGATACGCAGTATTTT.

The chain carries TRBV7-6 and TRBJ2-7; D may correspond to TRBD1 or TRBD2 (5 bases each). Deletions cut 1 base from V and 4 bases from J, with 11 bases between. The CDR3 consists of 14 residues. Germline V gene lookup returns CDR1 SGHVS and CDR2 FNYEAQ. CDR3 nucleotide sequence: TGTGCCAGCAGCTTAGGGGAGACAGCTTACGAGCAGTACTTC. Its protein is CASSLGETAYEQYF.

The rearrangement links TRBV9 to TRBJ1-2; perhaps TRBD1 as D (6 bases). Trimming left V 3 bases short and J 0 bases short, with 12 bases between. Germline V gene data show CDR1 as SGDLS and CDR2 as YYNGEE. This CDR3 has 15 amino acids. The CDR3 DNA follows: TGTGCCAGCAGCGAAAGGACAGATACTAACTATGGCTACACCTTC. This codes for CASSERTDTNYGYTF.

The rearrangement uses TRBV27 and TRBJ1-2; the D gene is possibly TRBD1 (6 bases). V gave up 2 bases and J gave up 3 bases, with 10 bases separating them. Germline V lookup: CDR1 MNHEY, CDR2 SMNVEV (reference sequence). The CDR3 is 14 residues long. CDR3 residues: CASSLGGAHYGYTF. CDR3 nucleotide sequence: TGTGCCAGCAGTTTAGGGGGGGCGCACTATGGCTACACCTTC.

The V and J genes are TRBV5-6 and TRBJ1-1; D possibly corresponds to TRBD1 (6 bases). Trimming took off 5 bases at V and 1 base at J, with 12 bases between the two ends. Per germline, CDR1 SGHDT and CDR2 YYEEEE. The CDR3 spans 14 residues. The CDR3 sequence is CASRSGVANTEAFF. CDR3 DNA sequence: TGTGCCAGCAGATCAGGGGTCGCGAACACTGAAGCTTTCTTT. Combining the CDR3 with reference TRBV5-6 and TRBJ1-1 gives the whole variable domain DAGVTQSPTHLIKTRGQQVTLRCSPKSGHDTVSWYQQALGQGPQFIFQYYEEEERQRGNFPDRFSGHQFPNYSSELNVNALLLGDSALYLCASRSGVANTEAFFGQGTRLTVV.

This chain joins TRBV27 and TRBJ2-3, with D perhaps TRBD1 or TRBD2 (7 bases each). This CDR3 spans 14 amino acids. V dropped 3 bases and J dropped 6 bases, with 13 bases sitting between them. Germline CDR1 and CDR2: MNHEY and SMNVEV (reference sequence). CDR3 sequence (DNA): TGTGCCAGCAGTTTCGGGGGGACAGCGGATACGCAGTATTTT. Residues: CASSFGGTADTQYF.

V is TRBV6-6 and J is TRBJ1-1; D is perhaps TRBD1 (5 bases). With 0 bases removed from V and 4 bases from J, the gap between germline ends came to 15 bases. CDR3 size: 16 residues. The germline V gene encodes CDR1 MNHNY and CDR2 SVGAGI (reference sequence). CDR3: CASSYSEVAGGTEAFF. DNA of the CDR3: TGTGCCAGCAGTTACTCGGAAGTGGCCGGGGGCACTGAAGCTTTCTTT.

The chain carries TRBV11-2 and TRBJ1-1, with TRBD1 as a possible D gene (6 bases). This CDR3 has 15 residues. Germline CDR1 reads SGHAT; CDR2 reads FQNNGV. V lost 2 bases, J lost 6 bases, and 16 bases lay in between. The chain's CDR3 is CASSLYSRGVAEAFF. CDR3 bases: TGTGCCAGCAGCTTATATTCCAGGGGAGTAGCTGAAGCTTTCTTT.